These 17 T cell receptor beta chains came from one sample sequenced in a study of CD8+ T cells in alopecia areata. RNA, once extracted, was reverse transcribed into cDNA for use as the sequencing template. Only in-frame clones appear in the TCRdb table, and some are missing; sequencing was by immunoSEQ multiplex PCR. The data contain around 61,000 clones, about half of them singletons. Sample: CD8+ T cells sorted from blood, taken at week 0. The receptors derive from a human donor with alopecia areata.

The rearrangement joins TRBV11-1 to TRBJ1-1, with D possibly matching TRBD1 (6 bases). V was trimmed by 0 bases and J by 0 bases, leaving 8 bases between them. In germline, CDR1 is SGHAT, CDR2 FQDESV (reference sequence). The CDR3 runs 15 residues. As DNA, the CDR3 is TGTGCCAGCAGCTTAGCCCAGGGGTTGAACACTGAAGCTTTCTTT. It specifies CASSLAQGLNTEAFF.

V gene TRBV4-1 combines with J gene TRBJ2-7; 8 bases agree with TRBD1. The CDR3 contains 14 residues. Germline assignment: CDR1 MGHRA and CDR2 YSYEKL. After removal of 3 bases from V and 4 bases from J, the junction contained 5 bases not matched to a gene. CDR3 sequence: CASSHAGTGYEQYF. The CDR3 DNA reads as TGCGCCAGCAGCCATGCCGGGACAGGTTACGAGCAGTACTTC.

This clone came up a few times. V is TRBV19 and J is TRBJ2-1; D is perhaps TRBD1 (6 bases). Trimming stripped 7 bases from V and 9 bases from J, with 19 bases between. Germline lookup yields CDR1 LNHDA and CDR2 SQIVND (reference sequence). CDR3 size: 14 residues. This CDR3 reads CASNTRGIQGEQFF. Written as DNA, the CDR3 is TGTGCCAGTAATACCAGGGGCATCCAGGGTGAGCAGTTCTTC.

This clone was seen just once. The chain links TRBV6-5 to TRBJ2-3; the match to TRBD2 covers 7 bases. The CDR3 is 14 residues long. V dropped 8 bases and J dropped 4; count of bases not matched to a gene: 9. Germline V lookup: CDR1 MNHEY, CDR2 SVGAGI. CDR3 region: CASRLRDYSDTQYF. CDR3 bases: TGTGCCAGCCGCCTCCGGGACTACTCAGATACGCAGTATTTT.

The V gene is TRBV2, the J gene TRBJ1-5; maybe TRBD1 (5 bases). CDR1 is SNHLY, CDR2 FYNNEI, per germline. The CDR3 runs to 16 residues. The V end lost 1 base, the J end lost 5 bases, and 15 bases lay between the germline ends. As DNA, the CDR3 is TGTGCCAGCAGTGAAGTGTCCGGAAGGGGAGATCAGCCCCAGCATTTT. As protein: CASSEVSGRGDQPQHF.

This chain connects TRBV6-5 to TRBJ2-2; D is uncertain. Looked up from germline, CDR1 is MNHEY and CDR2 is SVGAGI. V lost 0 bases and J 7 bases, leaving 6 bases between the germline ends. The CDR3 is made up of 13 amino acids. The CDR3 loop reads CASSYSKVGELFF. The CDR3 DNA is TGTGCCAGCAGTTACTCAAAGGTCGGGGAGCTGTTTTTT.

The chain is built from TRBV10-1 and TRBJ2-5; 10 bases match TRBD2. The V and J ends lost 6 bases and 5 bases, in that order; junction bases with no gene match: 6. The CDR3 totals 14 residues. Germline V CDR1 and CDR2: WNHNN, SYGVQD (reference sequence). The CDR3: CASSLAGAGETQYF. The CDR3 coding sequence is TGCGCCAGCAGCCTAGCGGGAGCTGGGGAGACCCAGTACTTC.

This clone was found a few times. The CDR3 bases are TGTGCCAGCAGGCCCCCGGGGGGAGAGACCCAGTACTTC. Translated, it gives CASRPPGGETQYF. The chain employs TRBV6-6 and TRBJ2-5; 7 bases are a match to TRBD2. This CDR3 contains 13 residues. Germline assignment: CDR1 MNHNY and CDR2 SVGAGI (reference sequence). The J segment lost 4 bases and the V segment lost 6 bases, leaving 5 bases of the junction unmatched.

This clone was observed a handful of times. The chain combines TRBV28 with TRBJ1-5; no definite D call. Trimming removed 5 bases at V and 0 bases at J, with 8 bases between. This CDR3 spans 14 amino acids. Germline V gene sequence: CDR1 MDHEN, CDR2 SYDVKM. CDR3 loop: CASSGWSSNQPQHF. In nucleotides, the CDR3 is TGTGCCAGCAGTGGGTGGAGTAGCAATCAGCCCCAGCATTTT.

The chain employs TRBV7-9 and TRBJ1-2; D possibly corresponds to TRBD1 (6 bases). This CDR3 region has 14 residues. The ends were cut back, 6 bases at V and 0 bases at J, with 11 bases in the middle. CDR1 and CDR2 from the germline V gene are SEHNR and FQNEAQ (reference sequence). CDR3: CASSPRQANYGYTF. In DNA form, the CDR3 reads TGTGCCAGCAGTCCCAGACAGGCTAACTATGGCTACACCTTC.

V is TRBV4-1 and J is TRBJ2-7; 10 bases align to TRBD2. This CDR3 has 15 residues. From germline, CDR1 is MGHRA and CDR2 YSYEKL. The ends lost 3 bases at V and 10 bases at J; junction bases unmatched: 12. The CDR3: CASSQLAGGRPLQYF. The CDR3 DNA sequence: TGCGCCAGCAGCCAGTTAGCGGGAGGCCGCCCCCTACAGTACTTC.

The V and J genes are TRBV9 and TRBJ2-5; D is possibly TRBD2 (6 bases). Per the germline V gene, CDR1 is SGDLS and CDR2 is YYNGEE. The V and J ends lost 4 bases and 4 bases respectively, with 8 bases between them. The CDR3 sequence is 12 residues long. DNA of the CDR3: TGTGCCAGCAGCTCGGAGGGAGAGACCCAGTACTTC. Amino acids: CASSSEGETQYF. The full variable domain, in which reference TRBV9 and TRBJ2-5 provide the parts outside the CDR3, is DSGVTQTPKHLITATGQRVTLRCSPRSGDLSVYWYQQSLDQGLQFLIQYYNGEERAKGNILERFSAQQFPDLHSELNLSSLELGDSALYFCASSSEGETQYFGPGTRLLVL.

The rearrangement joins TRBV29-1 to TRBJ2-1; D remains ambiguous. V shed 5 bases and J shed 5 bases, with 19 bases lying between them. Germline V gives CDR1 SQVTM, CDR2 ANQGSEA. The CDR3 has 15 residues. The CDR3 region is CSVHDQDRPNNEQFF. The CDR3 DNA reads TGCAGCGTTCACGACCAGGACCGACCCAACAATGAGCAGTTCTTC.

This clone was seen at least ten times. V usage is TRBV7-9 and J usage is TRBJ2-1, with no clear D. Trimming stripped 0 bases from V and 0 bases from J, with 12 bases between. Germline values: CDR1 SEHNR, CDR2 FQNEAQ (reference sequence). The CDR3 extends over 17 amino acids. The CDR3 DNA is TGTGCCAGCAGCTTAGCGGGCAGAATAAGCTCCTACAATGAGCAGTTCTTC. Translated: CASSLAGRISSYNEQFF. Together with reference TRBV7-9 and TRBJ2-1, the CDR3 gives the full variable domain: DTGVSQNPRHKITKRGQNVTFRCDPISEHNRLYWYRQTLGQGPEFLTYFQNEAQLEKSRLLSDRFSAERPKGSFSTLEIQRTEQGDSAMYLCASSLAGRISSYNEQFFGPGTRLTVL.

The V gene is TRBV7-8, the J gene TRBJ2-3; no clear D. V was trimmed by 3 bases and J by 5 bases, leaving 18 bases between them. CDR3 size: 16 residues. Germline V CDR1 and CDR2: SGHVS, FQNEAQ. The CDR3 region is CASSFSRDGVGDTQYF. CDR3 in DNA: TGTGCCAGCAGCTTTTCAAGGGATGGGGTCGGAGATACGCAGTATTTT.

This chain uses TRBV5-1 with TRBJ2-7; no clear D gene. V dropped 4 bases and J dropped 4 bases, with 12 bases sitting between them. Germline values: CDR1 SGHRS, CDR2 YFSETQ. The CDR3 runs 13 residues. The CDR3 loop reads CASSAVTTYEQYF. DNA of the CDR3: TGCGCCAGCAGCGCCGTAACGACATACGAGCAGTACTTC.

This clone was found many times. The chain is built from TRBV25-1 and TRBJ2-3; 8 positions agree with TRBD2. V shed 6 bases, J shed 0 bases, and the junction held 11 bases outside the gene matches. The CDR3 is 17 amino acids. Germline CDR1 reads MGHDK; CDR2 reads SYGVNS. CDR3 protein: CASRTPWTSPSTDTQYF. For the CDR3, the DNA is TGTGCCAGCAGGACGCCCTGGACTAGCCCAAGCACAGATACGCAGTATTTT.